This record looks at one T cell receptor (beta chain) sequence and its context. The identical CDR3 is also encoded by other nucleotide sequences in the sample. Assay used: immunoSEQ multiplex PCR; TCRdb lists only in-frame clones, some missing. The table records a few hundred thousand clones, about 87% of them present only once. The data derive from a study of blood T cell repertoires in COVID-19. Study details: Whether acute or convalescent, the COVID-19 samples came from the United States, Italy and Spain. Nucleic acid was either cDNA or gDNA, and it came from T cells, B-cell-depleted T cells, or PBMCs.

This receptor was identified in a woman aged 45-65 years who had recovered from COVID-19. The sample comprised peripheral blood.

DNA for the CDR3: TGCGCCAGCAGCTGGACTGAACAAGAGACCCAGTACTTC. It translates to CASSWTEQETQYF. The chain recombines TRBV5-1 with TRBJ2-5, with a weak D call TRBD2 (5 bases). Trimming pared 3 bases from V and 2 bases from J, leaving 8 bases between. The CDR3 totals 13 residues. Germline CDR1 reads SGHRS; CDR2 reads YFSETQ.